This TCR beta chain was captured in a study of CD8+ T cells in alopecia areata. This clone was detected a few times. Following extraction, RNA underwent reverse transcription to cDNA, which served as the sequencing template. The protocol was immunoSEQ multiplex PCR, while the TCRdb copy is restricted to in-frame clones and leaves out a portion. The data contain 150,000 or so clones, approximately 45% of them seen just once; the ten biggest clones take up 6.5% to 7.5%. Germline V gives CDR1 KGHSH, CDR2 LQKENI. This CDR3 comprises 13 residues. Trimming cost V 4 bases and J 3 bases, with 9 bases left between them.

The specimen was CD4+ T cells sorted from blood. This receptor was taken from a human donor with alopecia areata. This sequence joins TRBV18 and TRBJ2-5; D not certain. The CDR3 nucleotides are TGTGCCAGCTCACAACAGCGCGAAGAGACCCAGTACTTC. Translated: CASSQQREETQYF.